This T cell receptor beta chain comes out of a study of identical twins. A single record per CDR3 protein comes from TCRdb applying MiXCR to the 5' RACE reads. This table has more than 250,000 distinct CDR3 sequences, more than 6.5% appearing once. This clonotype was found many times. From germline, CDR1 is SGHRS and CDR2 YFSETQ. This CDR3 is 15 amino acids long. The V gene end was trimmed by 6 bases and the J gene end by 0 bases; junction bases not matched to a gene: 5. This sample was shared with a second study, whose subject was yellow fever vaccine responses in identical twins.

The chain couples TRBV5-1 to TRBJ2-2, with 7 nucleotides matching TRBD2. The source of this sequence is a young woman in good health. Specimen: memory (CD45RO+) T cells sorted from blood. CDR3 DNA: TGCGCCAGCATCCCGGGGGGATCGAACACCGGGGAGCTGTTTTTT. Amino acid sequence: CASIPGGSNTGELFF.